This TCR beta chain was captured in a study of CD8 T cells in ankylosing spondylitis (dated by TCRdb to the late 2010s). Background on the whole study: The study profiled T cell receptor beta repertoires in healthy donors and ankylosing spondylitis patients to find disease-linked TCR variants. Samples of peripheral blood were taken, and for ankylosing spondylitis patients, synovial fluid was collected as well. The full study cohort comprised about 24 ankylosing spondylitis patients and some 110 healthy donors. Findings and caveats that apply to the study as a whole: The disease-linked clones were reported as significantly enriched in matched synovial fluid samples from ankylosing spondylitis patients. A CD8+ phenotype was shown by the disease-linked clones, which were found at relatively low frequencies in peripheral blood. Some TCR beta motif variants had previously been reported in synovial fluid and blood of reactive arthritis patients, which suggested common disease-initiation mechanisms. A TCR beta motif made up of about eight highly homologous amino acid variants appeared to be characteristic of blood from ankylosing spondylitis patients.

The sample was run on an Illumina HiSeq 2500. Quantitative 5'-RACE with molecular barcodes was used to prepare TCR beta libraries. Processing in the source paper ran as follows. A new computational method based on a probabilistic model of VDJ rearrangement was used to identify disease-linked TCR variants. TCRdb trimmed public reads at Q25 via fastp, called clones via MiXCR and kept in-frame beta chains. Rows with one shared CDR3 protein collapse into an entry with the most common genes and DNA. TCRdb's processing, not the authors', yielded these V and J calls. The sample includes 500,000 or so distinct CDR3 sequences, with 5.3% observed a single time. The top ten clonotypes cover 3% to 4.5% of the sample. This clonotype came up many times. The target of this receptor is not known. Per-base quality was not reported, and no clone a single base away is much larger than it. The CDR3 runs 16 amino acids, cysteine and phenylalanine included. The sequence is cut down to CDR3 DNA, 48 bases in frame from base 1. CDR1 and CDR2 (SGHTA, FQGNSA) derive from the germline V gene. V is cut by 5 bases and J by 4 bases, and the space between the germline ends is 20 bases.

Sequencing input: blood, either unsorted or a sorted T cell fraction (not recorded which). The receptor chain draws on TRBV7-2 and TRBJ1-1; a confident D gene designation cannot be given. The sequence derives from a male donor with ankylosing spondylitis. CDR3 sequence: CASSTPRTALTTEAFF. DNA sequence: TGTGCCAGCAGCACCCCCAGGACTGCGCTCACCACTGAAGCTTTCTTT.